Listed below are T cell receptor beta chains from one sample, sequenced in a study of a mutant IDH1 vaccine in newly diagnosed glioma. Which antigens these TCRs recognize remains unknown. Profiled with immunoSEQ multiplex PCR; TCRdb holds only in-frame clones, not every one. The table has tens of thousands of clones, approximately 84% seen once. The specimen comprised PBMCs, sampled from a glioma patient whose treatment included an IDH1 peptide vaccine. These TCRs come from a woman aged 45-65 years with glioma. Each CDR3 is given with its conserved first and last residue. Each record gives: J gene, clone size, D gene, V gene, CDR3 DNA, CDR3 protein. D genes are given only for firm matches. Clone size is given for some rows only: seen once, a few or many times, or a class if the clone is expanded.

>TRBJ2-7|NA|TRBD1|TRBV6-5
TGTGCCAGCAGTTACTCCGGACAGGGGGCTTACGAGCAGTACTTC
CASSYSGQGAYEQYF
>TRBJ1-6|NA|NA|TRBV7-3
TGTGCCAGCAGCTTAACTAGGGGACCAAATTCACCCCTCCACTTT
CASSLTRGPNSPLHF
>TRBJ1-2|NA|NA|TRBV2
TGTGCCAGCAGTGTGACAGTTTCCATCTATGGCTACACCTTC
CASSVTVSIYGYTF
>TRBJ1-2|NA|NA|TRBV7-8
TGTGCCAGCAGCTTGGGGGGTTTTCACTATGGCTACACCTTC
CASSLGGFHYGYTF
>TRBJ1-4|NA|NA|TRBV2
TGTGCCAGCCCAGCTGAGGCAGGGTCTAATGAAAAACTGTTTTTT
CASPAEAGSNEKLFF
>TRBJ2-7|NA|TRBD1|TRBV4-3
TGCGCCAGCAGCCCGGGACAGGGCTCCTACGAGCAGTACTTC
CASSPGQGSYEQYF
>TRBJ1-1|NA|NA|TRBV5-1
TGCGCCAGCAGCTTTTCGGGGGCGAAAGAAGCTTTCTTT
CASSFSGAKEAFF
>TRBJ1-1|NA|NA|TRBV5-4
TGTGCCAGCAGCCGCGACATCGACAGAAAGAACACTGAAGCTTTCTTT
CASSRDIDRKNTEAFF
>TRBJ1-6|NA|NA|TRBV5-6
TGTGCCAGCAGCGGAGACGGTGCGGTCGTAAATTCACCCCTCCACTTT
CASSGDGAVVNSPLHF
>TRBJ1-2|NA|TRBD1|TRBV18
TGTGCCAGCTCAACCGGGACAGCCGTTGACTATGGCTACACCTTC
CASSTGTAVDYGYTF
>TRBJ1-1|NA|NA|TRBV29-1
TGCAGCGCTTCCTCCGGGACTAACACTGAAGCTTTCTTT
CSASSGTNTEAFF
>TRBJ2-1|NA|TRBD2|TRBV5-4
TGTGCCAGCAGCTTGGCAGCTAGCGGGGGGAATGAGCAGTTCTTC
CASSLAASGGNEQFF
>TRBJ1-2|NA|NA|TRBV9
TGTGCCAGCAGCGTAGCGGACACTCCAAACTATGGCTACACCTTC
CASSVADTPNYGYTF
>TRBJ1-6|NA|NA|TRBV4-3
TGCGCCAGCAGCCAAGATAAGGGTTTGGGTTCACCCCTCCACTTT
CASSQDKGLGSPLHF
>TRBJ1-4|NA|NA|TRBV4-1
TGCGCCAGCAGCCAAGATATCGGTAATGAAAAACTGTTTTTT
CASSQDIGNEKLFF
>TRBJ1-2|NA|NA|TRBV14
TGTGCCAGCAGCCAAGTACAGGGCTATGGCTACACCTTC
CASSQVQGYGYTF
>TRBJ1-2|NA|NA|TRBV5-6
TGTGCCAGCAGCTTTCTAGACTATGGCTACACCTTC
CASSFLDYGYTF
>TRBJ1-2|NA|NA|TRBV6-4
TGTGCCAGCAGTGACTCGGGAAGGACTAATGGCTACACCTTC
CASSDSGRTNGYTF
>TRBJ1-2|NA|NA|TRBV19
TGTGCCAGTAGTAAGGATCGGGGCTATTCGGGAATCTATGGCTACACCTTC
CASSKDRGYSGIYGYTF
>TRBJ1-6|NA|TRBD1|TRBV9
TGTGCCAGCAGCCCTCGACAGGGGACCCTTAATTCACCCCTCCACTTT
CASSPRQGTLNSPLHF
>TRBJ1-1|once|NA|TRBV6-1
TGTGCCAGCAGGGATACGGTTACTGAAGCTTTCTTT
CASRDTVTEAFF
>TRBJ1-2|once|TRBD1|TRBV5-1
TGCGCCAGCAGCTTGGAGGGGACAGTTACTAACTATGGCTACACCTTC
CASSLEGTVTNYGYTF
>TRBJ1-2|NA|NA|TRBV2
TGTGCCAGCAGCGGGGGGGACTATGGCTACACCTTC
CASSGGDYGYTF
>TRBJ2-3|NA|TRBD2|TRBV6-4
TGTGCCAGCAGTGACGCGGGGGGCACAGATACGCAGTATTTT
CASSDAGGTDTQYF
>TRBJ1-1|few|NA|TRBV14
TGTGCCAGCAGCCACGACAGCTTTTCTGCTTTCTTT
CASSHDSFSAFF
>TRBJ1-3|NA|NA|TRBV5-6
TGTGCCAGCAGCCCGGGCTCCCGCGGAGGAAACACCATATATTTT
CASSPGSRGGNTIYF
>TRBJ2-1|NA|NA|TRBV4-3
TGCGCCAGCAGCCGATTACCGGGGCAGCCGCAGTTCTTC
CASSRLPGQPQFF
>TRBJ2-2|NA|NA|TRBV19
TGTGCCAGTAGAAGTCGGGGGACCGGGGCCGACACCGGGGAGCTGTTTTTT
CASRSRGTGADTGELFF
>TRBJ1-1|NA|NA|TRBV5-4
TGTGCCAGCAGTGAGAATCGGAGGAGGGCACACACTGAAGCTTTCTTT
CASSENRRRAHTEAFF
>TRBJ2-7|NA|NA|TRBV7-9
TGTGCCAGCAGCTTAGGCGGGACGGATGGCGAGCAGTACTTC
CASSLGGTDGEQYF
>TRBJ1-5|NA|NA|TRBV19
TGTGCCAGTAGTCCGTACGGGGGTAGGGATCAGCCCCAGCATTTT
CASSPYGGRDQPQHF
>TRBJ1-5|few|TRBD1|TRBV28
TGTGCCAGCAGTCCTGGACAGGGTCACCAGCCCCAGCATTTT
CASSPGQGHQPQHF
>TRBJ1-2|NA|NA|TRBV10-2
TGCGCCAGCACCCGCGGTGAGGGTGCTAACTATGGCTACACCTTC
CASTRGEGANYGYTF
>TRBJ2-5|NA|TRBD2|TRBV5-1
TGCGCCAGCAGCTTGAATCGGGGGGGCCGAAGGGAGACCCAGTACTTC
CASSLNRGGRRETQYF
>TRBJ2-7|NA|NA|TRBV4-1
TGCGCCAGCAGCCATTCCGGCCCGGCGGAGCAGTACTTC
CASSHSGPAEQYF
>TRBJ1-2|NA|NA|TRBV20-1
TGCAGTGCTAAGACAGGCTATGGCTACACCTTC
CSAKTGYGYTF
>TRBJ2-2|NA|TRBD1|TRBV5-4
TGTGCCAGCAGCCCTCGGGACAGGCTCAACACCGGGGAGCTGTTTTTT
CASSPRDRLNTGELFF
>TRBJ1-2|NA|TRBD1|TRBV7-2
TGTGCCAGCAGCTTAGCTGGGACAGCTAACTATGGCTACACCTTC
CASSLAGTANYGYTF
>TRBJ1-2|NA|NA|TRBV10-1
TGCGCCAGCAGTGAGTCCGAGTTCTATGGCTACACCTTC
CASSESEFYGYTF
>TRBJ1-1|NA|TRBD1|TRBV7-2
TGTGCCAGCAGCTTAGCGCCGGGCAGGGGGTCCACTGAAGCTTTCTTT
CASSLAPGRGSTEAFF
>TRBJ1-1|NA|NA|TRBV7-7
TGTGCCAGCAGATCGGCGAACACTGAAGCTTTCTTT
CASRSANTEAFF
>TRBJ2-7|NA|NA|TRBV9
TGTGCCAGCAGCGCCGCAGGGGCCCGAGACTACGAGCAGTACTTC
CASSAAGARDYEQYF
>TRBJ2-2|NA|NA|TRBV19
TGTGCCAGTATCGAACAGGGATGGTTCGGGGAGCTGTTTTTT
CASIEQGWFGELFF
>TRBJ2-5|NA|TRBD1|TRBV19
TGTGCCAGTAAACCGGGACAGGGAAAAGAGACCCAGTACTTC
CASKPGQGKETQYF
>TRBJ2-7|NA|TRBD1|TRBV9
TGTGCCAGCAGCGTAGTTGGGACAGGGTCCTACGAGCAGTACTTC
CASSVVGTGSYEQYF
>TRBJ2-5|NA|TRBD2|TRBV7-8
TGTGCCAGCAGCCACCTCTCTCTAGCGGGGGACGAGACCCAGTACTTC
CASSHLSLAGDETQYF
>TRBJ2-2|NA|TRBD2|TRBV2
TGTGCCAGCAGTGAACGGGGAGGGGTCACCGGGGAGCTGTTTTTT
CASSERGGVTGELFF
>TRBJ1-1|few|TRBD1|TRBV6-1
TGTGCCAGCAGGGTGGACAGGGCAGCTTTCTTT
CASRVDRAAFF
>TRBJ2-3|NA|NA|TRBV7-9
TGTGCCAGCAGCTTAGCGGGATCAGGTACAGATACGCAGTATTTT
CASSLAGSGTDTQYF
>TRBJ1-3|NA|NA|TRBV9
TGTGCCAGCAGCTCCCCCTCTGGAAACACCATATATTTT
CASSSPSGNTIYF
>TRBJ2-5|NA|NA|TRBV5-6
TGTGCCAGCAGCTTGCTGGGGGGCGAGACCCAGTACTTC
CASSLLGGETQYF